This TCR beta chain was found in a study of blood T cell repertoires in COVID-19. Looking at the study overall: In each case, the material was cDNA or gDNA derived from T cells, B-cell-depleted T cells, or PBMCs.

Some clones are missing from TCRdb's copy, which holds only in-frame ones; the method was immunoSEQ multiplex PCR. The repertoire includes under 130,000 clones, roughly nine tenths of them detected once, and 17% sits in the top ten. Per germline, CDR1 MNHEY and CDR2 SVGAGI. Trimming removed 7 bases at V and 8 bases at J, with 18 bases between. The CDR3 runs 14 residues. The genes are TRBV6-5 and TRBJ2-1; D may be TRBD2 (7 bases). Material for sequencing was peripheral blood. The sequence was collected from an elderly woman in a cohort sampled during active COVID-19. The CDR3 reads CASKRGGLGDEQFF. The CDR3 DNA reads as TGTGCCAGCAAGAGGGGGGGGCTAGGGGATGAGCAGTTCTTC.